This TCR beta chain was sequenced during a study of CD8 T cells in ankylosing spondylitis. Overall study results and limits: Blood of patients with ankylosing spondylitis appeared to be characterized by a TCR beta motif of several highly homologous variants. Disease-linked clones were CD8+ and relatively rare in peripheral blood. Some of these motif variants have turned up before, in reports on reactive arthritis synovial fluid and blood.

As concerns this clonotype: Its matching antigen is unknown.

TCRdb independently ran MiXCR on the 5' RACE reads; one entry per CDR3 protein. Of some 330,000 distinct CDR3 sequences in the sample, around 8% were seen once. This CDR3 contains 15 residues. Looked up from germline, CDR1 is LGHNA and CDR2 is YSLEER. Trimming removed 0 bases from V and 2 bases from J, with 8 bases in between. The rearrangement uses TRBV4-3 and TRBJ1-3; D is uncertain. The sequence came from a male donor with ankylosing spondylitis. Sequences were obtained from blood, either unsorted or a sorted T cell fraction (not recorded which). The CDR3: CASSQDEGPGNTIYF. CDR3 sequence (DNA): TGCGCCAGCAGCCAAGATGAAGGGCCTGGAAACACCATATATTTT.